The 16 T cell receptor beta chains below come from one sample, sequenced in a study of cytomegalovirus exposure and HLA in healthy donors. The PCR ran on 60 Vbeta and 13 Jbeta primers. Libraries were prepared by immunoSEQ multiplex PCR; TCRdb keeps only in-frame clonotypes and omits some of them. The profile shows under 95,000 clones, roughly 74% of them singletons. Sequenced input: PBMCs. The source is a man aged 40-49 years in good health and CMV-seronegative.

A single count supports this clone. This chain uses TRBV14 with TRBJ2-7, with D possibly TRBD2 on 6 matching bases. Deletions cut 0 bases from V and 5 bases from J, with 14 bases between. Per germline, CDR1 SGHDN and CDR2 FVKESK. The CDR3 totals 15 residues. The CDR3 region has the DNA TGTGCCAGCAGCCAAGATGGGAGGTTTCAGGACGAGCAGTACTTC. This codes for CASSQDGRFQDEQYF.

The CDR3 bases are TGTGCCAGCAGTATAAACGACAGGGGGTCGGATGGCTACACCTTC. Protein: CASSINDRGSDGYTF. The V gene is TRBV28, the J gene TRBJ1-2; TRBD1 matches 9 bases. Germline CDR1 is MDHEN and CDR2 is SYDVKM. The CDR3 covers 15 residues. V was clipped by 5 bases and J by 6 bases; unmatched bases: 10.

The V gene is TRBV9, the J gene TRBJ1-1; 7 nucleotides align to TRBD1. CDR1 and CDR2 (germline): SGDLS, YYNGEE. J lost 3 bases, V lost 3 bases, and 2 bases had no gene match. This CDR3 is 13 amino acids long. The CDR3 nucleotides are TGTGCCAGCAGCGAACAGGGGCACACTGAAGCTTTCTTT. It encodes CASSEQGHTEAFF.

V and J are TRBV5-1 and TRBJ1-1; possibly TRBD1 for D (6 bases). Germline V gene sequence: CDR1 SGHRS, CDR2 YFSETQ. The V end was cut by 0 bases, the J end by 1 base, with 13 bases between. There are 16 residues in the CDR3. The CDR3 sequence: CASSLAGEGQNTEAFF. As DNA, the CDR3 is TGCGCCAGCAGCTTGGCAGGGGAAGGGCAGAACACTGAAGCTTTCTTT.

The chain couples TRBV5-6 to TRBJ1-5; 7 bases align to TRBD1. Germline V CDR1 and CDR2: SGHDT, YYEEEE. V was pared by 3 bases and J by 5 bases, with 5 bases of the junction left unmatched. This CDR3 region has 14 residues. The CDR3 nucleotides read TGTGCCAGCAGCTCAGAAACAGGGGATCAGCCCCAGCATTTT. Translating gives CASSSETGDQPQHF. The whole variable domain, remainder taken from reference TRBV5-6 and TRBJ1-5, is DAGVTQSPTHLIKTRGQQVTLRCSPKSGHDTVSWYQQALGQGPQFIFQYYEEEERQRGNFPDRFSGHQFPNYSSELNVNALLLGDSALYLCASSSETGDQPQHFGDGTRLSIL.

The chain's CDR3 is CASSFQGQGSYEQYF. As DNA, the CDR3 is TGTGCCAGCAGTTTTCAAGGACAGGGCTCCTACGAGCAGTACTTC. The chain joins TRBV28 to TRBJ2-7; TRBD1 aligns across 8 bases. Germline-derived CDR1 and CDR2 are MDHEN and SYDVKM. The junction had 4 bases not matched to a gene; V was cut back by 3 bases and J by 0 bases. The CDR3 has 15 amino acids. Supplemented by reference TRBV28 and TRBJ2-7, the full variable domain reads DVKVTQSSRYLVKRTGEKVFLECVQDMDHENMFWYRQDPGLGLRLIYFSYDVKMKEKGDIPEGYSVSREKKERFSLILESASTNQTSMYLCASSFQGQGSYEQYFGPGTRLTVT.

CDR3 in DNA: TGTGCCAGCAGCTTAGGGAGACCCTCCTACGAGCAGTACTTC. Residues: CASSLGRPSYEQYF. This chain connects TRBV5-6 to TRBJ2-7, with D perhaps TRBD2 (5 bases). The germline CDR1 and CDR2 sequences are SGHDT and YYEEEE. The V gene lost 2 bases and the J gene lost 0 bases, with 9 bases spanning the gap. The CDR3 totals 14 residues.

The chain carries TRBV2 and TRBJ1-4; D possibly corresponds to TRBD1 (6 bases). Germline V lookup: CDR1 SNHLY, CDR2 FYNNEI. CDR3 length: 15 amino acids. Deletions cut 6 bases from V and 0 bases from J, with 11 bases between. As DNA, the CDR3 is TGTGCCAGCAGCGTGGGGGCTGCAACTAATGAAAAACTGTTTTTT. Protein product: CASSVGAATNEKLFF.

V is TRBV10-3 and J is TRBJ2-1; 8 bases agree with TRBD1. The CDR3 has 12 amino acids. The junction had 6 bases not matched to a gene; V was cut back by 11 bases and J by 6 bases. The germline gives CDR1 ENHRY, CDR2 SYGVKD. The CDR3 is CAVWTGSNEQFF. The CDR3 coding sequence is TGTGCCGTATGGACAGGGTCCAATGAGCAGTTCTTC.

This chain joins TRBV5-1 and TRBJ1-2; 8 bases agree with TRBD1. Germline V gene lookup returns CDR1 SGHRS and CDR2 YFSETQ. The CDR3 extends over 15 amino acids. Trimming cost V 4 bases and J 6 bases; bases outside gene matches: 11. The CDR3 loop is CASSLGTGRRDGYTF. CDR3 DNA: TGCGCCAGCAGCCTAGGGACAGGTCGGCGGGATGGCTACACCTTC.

The rearrangement uses TRBV7-8 and TRBJ1-1, with 8 bases aligning to TRBD1. V lost 4 bases to trimming and J lost 2 bases; unmatched junction nucleotides: 9. This CDR3 has 16 residues. Germline V lookup: CDR1 SGHVS, CDR2 FQNEAQ. The chain's CDR3 is CASSYSRDRLNTEAFF. In DNA, the CDR3 is TGTGCCAGCAGCTACTCACGGGACAGGCTTAACACTGAAGCTTTCTTT.

The chain couples TRBV5-1 to TRBJ1-4, with a tentative D call TRBD1 (6 bases). V lost 4 bases and J lost 4, with 23 bases in between. Germline V gene sequence: CDR1 SGHRS, CDR2 YFSETQ. The CDR3 length is 18 residues. The CDR3 sequence: CASSPGGQSVRGNEKLFF. CDR3 sequence (DNA): TGCGCCAGCAGCCCGGGGGGACAATCGGTCCGGGGTAATGAAAAACTGTTTTTT.

The chain combines TRBV11-3 with TRBJ1-2; 7 bases agree with TRBD1. The junction had 0 bases not matched to a gene; V was cut back by 4 bases and J by 4 bases. The germline V gene has CDR1 SGHNT and CDR2 YENEEA. The CDR3 runs 12 residues. The CDR3 DNA reads TGTGCCAGCAGCTCAGGGGGCTATGGCTACACCTTC. Translation gives CASSSGGYGYTF.

The V call is TRBV4-1, the J call TRBJ1-1; D might be TRBD1 (5 bases). Germline CDR1 and CDR2: MGHRA and YSYEKL. V shed 4 bases and J shed 10 bases, with 16 bases lying between them. The CDR3 has 13 amino acids. DNA for the CDR3: TGCGCCAGCAGCCCGCAGTTCAGGGTAACAGCTTTCTTT. Its protein is CASSPQFRVTAFF.

The CDR3 DNA sequence: TGCAGCGCCGGACAGGGGGCCTACGAGCAGTACTTC. It codes for CSAGQGAYEQYF. The chain combines TRBV29-1 with TRBJ2-5; 10 bases are shared with TRBD1. The J call may be in error: the DNA end matches TRBJ2-7 better. Germline CDR1 SQVTM, CDR2 ANQGSEA. This CDR3 is built from 12 residues.

The chain uses TRBV28 and TRBJ1-2; weak D call: TRBD1 (5 bases). This CDR3 is built from 16 residues. Trimming removed 3 bases at V and 3 bases at J, with 17 bases between. CDR1 and CDR2 from the germline V gene are MDHEN and SYDVKM. The CDR3 spells CASSFGGAEGHYGYTF. CDR3 nucleotide sequence: TGTGCCAGCAGTTTTGGAGGGGCGGAGGGCCACTATGGCTACACCTTC.